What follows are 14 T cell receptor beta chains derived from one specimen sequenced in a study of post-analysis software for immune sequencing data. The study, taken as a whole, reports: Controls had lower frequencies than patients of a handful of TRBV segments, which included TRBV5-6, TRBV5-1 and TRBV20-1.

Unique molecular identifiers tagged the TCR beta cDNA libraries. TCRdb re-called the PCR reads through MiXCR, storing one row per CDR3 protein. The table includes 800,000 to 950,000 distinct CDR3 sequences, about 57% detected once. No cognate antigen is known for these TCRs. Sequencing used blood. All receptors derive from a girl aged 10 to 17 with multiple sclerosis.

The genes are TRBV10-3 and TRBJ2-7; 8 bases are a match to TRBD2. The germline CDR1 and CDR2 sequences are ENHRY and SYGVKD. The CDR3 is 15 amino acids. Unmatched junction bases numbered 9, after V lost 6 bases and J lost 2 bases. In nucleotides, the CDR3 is TGTGCCATCAGCGGGGGGGGAACATTAGCCTACGAGCAGTACTTC. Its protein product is CAISGGGTLAYEQYF.

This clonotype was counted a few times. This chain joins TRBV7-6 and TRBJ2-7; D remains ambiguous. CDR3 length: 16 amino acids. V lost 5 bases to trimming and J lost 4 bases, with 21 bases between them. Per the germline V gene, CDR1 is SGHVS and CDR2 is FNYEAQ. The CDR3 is CASSPRSENRGYEQYF. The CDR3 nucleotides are TGTGCCAGCAGCCCGCGGAGCGAAAATCGTGGATACGAGCAGTACTTC.

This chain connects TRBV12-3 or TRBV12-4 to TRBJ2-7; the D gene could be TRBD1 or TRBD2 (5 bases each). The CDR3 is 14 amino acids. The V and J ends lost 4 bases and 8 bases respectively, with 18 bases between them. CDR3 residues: CASSSDSWGWKQYF. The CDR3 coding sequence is TGTGCCAGCAGTTCTGATAGCTGGGGGTGGAAGCAGTACTTC.

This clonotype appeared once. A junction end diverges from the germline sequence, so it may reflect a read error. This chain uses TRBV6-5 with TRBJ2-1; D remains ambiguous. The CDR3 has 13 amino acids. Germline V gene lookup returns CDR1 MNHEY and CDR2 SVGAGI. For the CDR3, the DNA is TGTGTCAGCAGACTTTCCACTTACAATGAGCAGTTCTTC. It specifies CVSRLSTYNEQFF.

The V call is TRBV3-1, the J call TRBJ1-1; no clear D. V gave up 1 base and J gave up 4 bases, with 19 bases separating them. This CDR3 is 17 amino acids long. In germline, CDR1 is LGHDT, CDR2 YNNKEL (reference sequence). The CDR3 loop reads CASSQGRAMGTGTEAFF. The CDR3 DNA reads TGTGCCAGCAGCCAAGGCCGGGCGATGGGTACGGGCACTGAAGCTTTCTTT.

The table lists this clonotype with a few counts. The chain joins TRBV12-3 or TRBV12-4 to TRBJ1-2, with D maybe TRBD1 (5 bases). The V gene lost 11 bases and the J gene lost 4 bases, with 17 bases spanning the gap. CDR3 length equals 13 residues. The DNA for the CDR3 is TGTGCCTGCCGAAGAGGGGACTCCTATGGCTACACCTTC. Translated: CACRRGDSYGYTF.

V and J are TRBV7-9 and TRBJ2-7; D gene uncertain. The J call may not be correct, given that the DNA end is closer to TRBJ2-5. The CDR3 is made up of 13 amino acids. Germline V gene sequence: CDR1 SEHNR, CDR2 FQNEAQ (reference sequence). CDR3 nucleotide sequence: TGTGCCAGCAGCTTCCTACTCGGGGAGACCCAGTACTTC. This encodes CASSFLLGETQYF.

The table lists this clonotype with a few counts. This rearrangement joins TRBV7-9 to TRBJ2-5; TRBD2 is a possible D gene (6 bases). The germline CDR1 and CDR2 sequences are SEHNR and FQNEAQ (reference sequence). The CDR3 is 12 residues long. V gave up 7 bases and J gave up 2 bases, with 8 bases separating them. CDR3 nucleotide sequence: TGTGCCAGCACGACTAGACAAGAGACCCAGTACTTC. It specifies CASTTRQETQYF. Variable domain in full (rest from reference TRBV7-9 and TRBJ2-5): DTGVSQNPRHKITKRGQNVTFRCDPISEHNRLYWYRQTLGQGPEFLTYFQNEAQLEKSRLLSDRFSAERPKGSFSTLEIQRTEQGDSAMYLCASTTRQETQYFGPGTRLLVL.

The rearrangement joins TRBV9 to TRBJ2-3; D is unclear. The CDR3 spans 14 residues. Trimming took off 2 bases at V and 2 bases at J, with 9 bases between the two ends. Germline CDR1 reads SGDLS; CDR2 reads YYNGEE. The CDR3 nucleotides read TGTGCCAGCAGCGTCGGCAGAAACACAGATACGCAGTATTTT. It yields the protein CASSVGRNTDTQYF.

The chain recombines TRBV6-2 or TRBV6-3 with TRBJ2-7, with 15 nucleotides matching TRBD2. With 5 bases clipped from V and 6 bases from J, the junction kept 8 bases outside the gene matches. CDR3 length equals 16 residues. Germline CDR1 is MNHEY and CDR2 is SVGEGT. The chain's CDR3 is CASSPRTSGRVGEQYF. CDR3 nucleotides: TGTGCCAGCAGTCCCCGGACTAGCGGGAGGGTTGGCGAGCAGTACTTC.

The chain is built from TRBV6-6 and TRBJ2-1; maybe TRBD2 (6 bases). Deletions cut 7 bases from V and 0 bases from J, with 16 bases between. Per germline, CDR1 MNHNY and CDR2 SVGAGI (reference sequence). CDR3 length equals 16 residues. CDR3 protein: CASIWSAGSSYNEQFF. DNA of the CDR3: TGTGCCAGCATTTGGAGCGCGGGGAGCTCCTACAATGAGCAGTTCTTC.

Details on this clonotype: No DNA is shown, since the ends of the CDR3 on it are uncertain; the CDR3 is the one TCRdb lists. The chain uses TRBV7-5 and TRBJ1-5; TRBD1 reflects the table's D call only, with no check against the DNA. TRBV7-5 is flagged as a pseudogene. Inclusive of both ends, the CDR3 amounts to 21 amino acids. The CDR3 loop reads CISVPEAYGWQGGYSNQPQHF.

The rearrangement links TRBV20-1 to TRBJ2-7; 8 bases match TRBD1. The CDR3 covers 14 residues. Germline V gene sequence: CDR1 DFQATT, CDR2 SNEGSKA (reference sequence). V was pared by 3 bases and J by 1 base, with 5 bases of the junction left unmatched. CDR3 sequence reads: CSASTRQGSYEQYF. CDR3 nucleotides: TGCAGTGCTAGTACCAGACAGGGGTCCTACGAGCAGTACTTC.

The CDR3 DNA sequence: TGCGCCAGCAGCCATGGACTAGCGCGAAACTACGAGCAGTACTTC. This sequence encodes CASSHGLARNYEQYF. The chain employs TRBV4-1 and TRBJ2-7; 9 bases align to TRBD2. Germline V gene data show CDR1 as MGHRA and CDR2 as YSYEKL. The ends lost 3 bases at V and 3 bases at J; junction bases unmatched: 6. The CDR3 runs 15 residues.